A selection of T cell receptor beta chains follows, all from one sample in a study of long-term antiretroviral therapy in people with HIV. Libraries were prepared by immunoSEQ multiplex PCR; TCRdb keeps only in-frame clonotypes and omits some of them. The sample contains tens of thousands of clones, approximately 83% of which appear only once. The material was unsorted PBMCs, obtained 2.7 to 2.9 years after starting antiretroviral therapy. The receptors derive from a man aged 25 to 40 with HIV. Each CDR3 is given with its conserved first and last residue. D genes are given only for firm matches. Only some rows state a clone size, as once, few, many or a class for expanded clones.

clone size,CDR3 length,V gene,J gene,D gene,CDR3 protein,CDR3 DNA
.,13,TRBV5-6,TRBJ2-5,.,CASSSGGPGPQYF,TGTGCCAGCAGCTCAGGGGGGCCGGGGCCCCAGTACTTC
few,12,TRBV29-1,TRBJ2-7,.,CSVTSSSYEQYF,TGCAGCGTTACTTCAAGCTCCTACGAGCAGTACTTC
.,14,TRBV27,TRBJ2-3,.,CASSLTITSDTQYF,TGTGCCAGCAGTTTAACTATCACGTCAGATACGCAGTATTTT
.,14,TRBV5-1,TRBJ2-5,TRBD1,CASKGRTGQETQYF,TGCGCCAGCAAAGGGAGGACAGGGCAAGAGACCCAGTACTTC
.,15,TRBV14,TRBJ2-5,.,CASSLLQGGKETQYF,TGTGCCAGCAGCCTTTTACAGGGGGGGAAAGAGACCCAGTACTTC
.,16,TRBV27,TRBJ2-2,TRBD2,CASSLAGTSGFGELFF,TGTGCCAGCAGTTTAGCCGGGACTAGCGGTTTCGGGGAGCTGTTTTTT
.,13,TRBV6-1,TRBJ1-5,.,CASSKGTNQPQHF,TGTGCCAGCTCCAAGGGGACCAATCAGCCCCAGCATTTT
once,16,TRBV19,TRBJ1-3,.,CASSIRLTSSGNTIYF,TGTGCCAGTAGTATACGGCTGACGAGCTCTGGAAACACCATATATTTT
medium-sized,15,TRBV6-6,TRBJ2-3,TRBD2,CASSYSGRRQDTQYF,TGTGCCAGCAGTTATAGCGGGAGGCGTCAAGATACGCAGTATTTT
.,16,TRBV7-8,TRBJ2-7,.,CASSLGVSGEGGEQYF,TGTGCCAGCAGCTTAGGGGTGTCGGGAGAGGGGGGTGAGCAGTACTTC
.,17,TRBV11-3,TRBJ2-3,TRBD1,CASSQRTGGISTDTQYF,TGTGCCAGCAGCCAGCGGACAGGGGGAATATCCACAGATACGCAGTATTTT
once,13,TRBV7-8,TRBJ1-6,.,CASSLLKPTPLHF,TGTGCCAGCAGCCTACTAAAGCCTACGCCCCTCCACTTT
.,14,TRBV15,TRBJ2-2,.,CATSREPRSGELFF,TGTGCCACCAGCAGAGAGCCTAGATCTGGGGAGCTGTTTTTT
once,15,TRBV27,TRBJ2-4,.,CASRKESGTKNIQYF,TGTGCCAGCCGAAAGGAGTCAGGGACAAAAAACATTCAGTACTTC
.,16,TRBV15,TRBJ2-7,TRBD1,CATSSSIRQGEEEQYF,TGTGCCACCAGCAGTTCGATTAGACAGGGGGAGGAAGAGCAGTACTTC
.,17,TRBV14,TRBJ2-3,.,CASSQEGVRFSTDTQYF,TGTGCCAGCAGCCAAGAAGGAGTGCGGTTTAGCACAGATACGCAGTATTTT
.,14,TRBV2,TRBJ1-2,.,CASSDGTRRGGYTF,TGTGCCAGCAGTGATGGGACGAGAAGAGGGGGCTACACCTTC
.,13,TRBV7-7,TRBJ2-7,.,CASSPIARGEQYF,TGTGCCAGCAGCCCAATCGCCAGGGGTGAGCAGTACTTC
.,16,TRBV21-1,TRBJ2-2,.,CASSKSASGNIGELFF,TGTGCCAGCAGCAAAAGTGCTAGCGGGAACATCGGGGAGCTGTTTTTT
.,14,TRBV7-9,TRBJ2-7,.,CASSLGLRDYEQYF,TGTGCCAGCAGCCTGGGACTCCGCGACTACGAGCAGTACTTC
.,13,TRBV7-6,TRBJ2-3,.,CASSWELTDTQYF,TGTGCCAGCAGCTGGGAACTCACAGATACGCAGTATTTT
.,16,TRBV5-4,TRBJ2-1,.,CASSNDRGGLARQQFF,TGTGCCAGCAGCAATGATAGGGGGGGGCTAGCCAGACAGCAGTTCTTC